The rows below give T cell receptor beta chains drawn from one sample of a study of shared clonotypes between healthy human individuals. Assay: immunoSEQ multiplex PCR; the TCRdb copy retains only in-frame clones and omits some. The data show approximately 2.5 million clones, with roughly 93% seen just once and around 0.4% held by the top ten. The sequencing sample was made of naive CD4+ T cells from PBMCs. These receptors all stem from a man aged 18 to 30 in good health. Some clones in this sample may be carry-over from other donors' samples. CDR3s include the opening cysteine and the closing phenylalanine or tryptophan. Fields, in order: CDR3 protein, CDR3 DNA, V gene, clone size, D gene, J gene. A D gene is named only where the DNA matches it firmly. Some rows mark clone size as missing; the rest say once, few, many or name a class of expanded clone.

CASSQSASGVDQPQHF,TGTGCCAGCAGCCAGTCGGCCTCCGGGGTGGATCAGCCCCAGCATTTT,TRBV11-2,NA,NA,TRBJ1-5
CASSTGVGGETQYF,TGCGCCAGCAGCACGGGGGTGGGAGGTGAGACCCAGTACTTC,TRBV5-1,NA,NA,TRBJ2-5
CASSVGGRGINYGYTF,TGTGCCAGCAGCGTAGGTGGCAGGGGGATTAACTATGGCTACACCTTC,TRBV9,NA,TRBD1,TRBJ1-2
CASSLGQSQETQYF,TGTGCCAGCTCATTGGGACAGTCCCAAGAGACCCAGTACTTC,TRBV18,NA,TRBD1,TRBJ2-5
CSVVRLGAGNTIYF,TGCAGCGTTGTTCGTCTGGGGGCTGGAAACACCATATATTTT,TRBV29-1,NA,NA,TRBJ1-3
CASSVSGPGEGDTQYF,TGCGCCAGCAGCGTATCGGGTCCCGGCGAGGGAGATACGCAGTATTTT,TRBV5-1,NA,NA,TRBJ2-3
CASSSSGQGDEQYF,TGTGCCAGCAGCTCCTCGGGACAGGGGGACGAGCAGTACTTC,TRBV7-3,NA,TRBD1,TRBJ2-7
CASSPRPGLAGTYNEQFF,TGTGCCAGTAGTCCCAGACCGGGACTAGCGGGAACCTACAATGAGCAGTTCTTC,TRBV19,NA,TRBD2,TRBJ2-1
CASGASGANVLTF,TGTGCCAGCGGAGCTTCTGGGGCCAACGTCCTGACTTTC,TRBV25-1,NA,NA,TRBJ2-6
CASSVAGVAGDLSSYNEQFF,TGTGCCAGCAGCGTAGCTGGGGTAGCGGGAGACCTGAGCTCCTACAATGAGCAGTTCTTC,TRBV9,NA,TRBD2,TRBJ2-1
CASSPRTSLDEQFF,TGTGCCAGCAGCCCTAGGACTAGTCTCGATGAGCAGTTCTTC,TRBV5-4,NA,TRBD2,TRBJ2-1
CASSSQGPNTGELFF,TGCGCCAGCAGTTCACAGGGGCCGAACACCGGGGAGCTGTTTTTT,TRBV5-1,NA,TRBD1,TRBJ2-2
CASSPSGGNQPQHF,TGTGCCAGCTCACCATCGGGGGGCAATCAGCCCCAGCATTTT,TRBV18,few,NA,TRBJ1-5
CASSKDPQETEAFF,TGCGCCAGCAGCAAGGACCCACAGGAGACTGAAGCTTTCTTT,TRBV10-1,NA,NA,TRBJ1-1
CSARRGPSGGSYEQYF,TGCAGCGCCCGAAGAGGGCCCAGCGGGGGTTCCTACGAGCAGTACTTC,TRBV29-1,once,TRBD2,TRBJ2-7
CAWSTLAGAGDTQYF,TGTGCCTGGAGCACACTAGCGGGAGCGGGAGATACGCAGTATTTT,TRBV30,NA,TRBD2,TRBJ2-3
CASSVSPIGLDLSYEQYF,TGTGCCAGCAGCGTTTCACCCATCGGACTAGATCTTTCCTACGAGCAGTACTTC,TRBV9,NA,TRBD2,TRBJ2-7
CASRSSGRAREQYF,TGTGCCAGCAGGAGTAGCGGGAGAGCGCGCGAGCAGTACTTC,TRBV13,NA,TRBD2,TRBJ2-7
CASSLRANTEAFF,TGTGCCAGCAGCTTACGGGCAAACACTGAAGCTTTCTTT,TRBV7-2,NA,NA,TRBJ1-1
CASFEGADTQYF,TGTGCCAGCTTCGAGGGGGCGGATACGCAGTATTTT,TRBV6-8,NA,TRBD1,TRBJ2-3
CASSHLGANTEAFF,TGTGCCAGTAGTCACCTAGGGGCGAACACTGAAGCTTTCTTT,TRBV19,NA,NA,TRBJ1-1
CASTSNSGSNPYEQYF,TGTGCCAGCACCTCGAATAGCGGGAGTAATCCCTACGAGCAGTACTTC,TRBV5-4,NA,TRBD2,TRBJ2-7
CASSYGGENGHEQFF,TGTGCCAGCAGTTACGGGGGGGAGAATGGGCATGAGCAGTTCTTC,TRBV6-6,NA,TRBD2,TRBJ2-1
CASSSNRGAQETQYF,TGTGCCAGCTCGTCCAACAGGGGCGCCCAAGAGACCCAGTACTTC,TRBV18,NA,TRBD1,TRBJ2-5
CASSLGGRGATEAFF,TGTGCCAGCAGCTTAGGGGGGCGAGGGGCGACTGAAGCTTTCTTT,TRBV5-8,NA,NA,TRBJ1-1
CASSFGGETQYF,TGTGCCAGCAGTTTTGGGGGAGAGACCCAGTACTTC,TRBV28,NA,NA,TRBJ2-5
CASSLDGGKEQPQHF,TGTGCCAGCAGCTTGGACGGGGGAAAAGAACAGCCCCAGCATTTT,TRBV5-8,NA,NA,TRBJ1-5
CASSLEVRRRETQYF,TGTGCCAGCAGCTTAGAGGTTCGGCGGCGAGAGACCCAGTACTTC,TRBV7-8,NA,NA,TRBJ2-5
CASRGGGGAAGYTF,TGTGCCAGCAGGGGGGGTGGAGGGGCGGCTGGCTACACCTTC,TRBV28,NA,NA,TRBJ1-2
CASSLGGPAFGTQYF,TGTGCCAGCAGCTTAGGGGGCCCAGCTTTTGGGACCCAGTACTTC,TRBV7-3,NA,NA,TRBJ2-5
CASSPSGSAGELFF,TGTGCCAGCAGTCCTAGCGGGAGCGCCGGGGAGCTGTTTTTT,TRBV7-9,NA,TRBD2,TRBJ2-2
CASSQGRVRGETQYF,TGCGCCAGCAGCCAAGGGAGAGTCCGTGGGGAGACCCAGTACTTC,TRBV4-1,few,NA,TRBJ2-5
CASSLLGQGFGGYTF,TGTGCCAGCAGTTTATTAGGCCAGGGCTTCGGAGGCTACACCTTC,TRBV28,NA,NA,TRBJ1-2
CASSDWTSGSYEQYF,TGTGCCAGCAGTGACTGGACTAGCGGCTCCTACGAGCAGTACTTC,TRBV25-1,NA,TRBD2,TRBJ2-7
CAWSRNTEAFF,TGTGCCTGGAGTCGGAACACTGAAGCTTTCTTT,TRBV30,NA,NA,TRBJ1-1
CASSTRRALPANHF,TGTGCCAGTAGTACGCGCAGGGCCTTACCGGCCAACCATTTT,TRBV19,NA,NA,TRBJ1-5
CASSRQRDRGNEQFF,TGTGCCAGCAGTCGACAGCGGGATAGGGGCAATGAGCAGTTCTTC,TRBV11-3,NA,TRBD2,TRBJ2-1
CASSDPGQGGSSQYF,TGCGCCAGCAGTGATCCGGGACAGGGAGGGTCATCGCAGTATTTT,TRBV10-1,NA,TRBD1,TRBJ2-3
CASSLDQRYQEAFF,TGTGCCAGCAGCTTAGATCAGCGCTACCAAGAAGCTTTCTTT,TRBV11-2,NA,NA,TRBJ1-1